The clone carrying this TCR beta chain was recorded only once. What it binds is unknown. This specimen comes from a study of T cell repertoires in cytomegalovirus infection. One entry per CDR3 protein, called by TCRdb with MiXCR from the reads. The profile shows about 920,000 distinct CDR3 sequences, approximately 32% of them singletons. CDR1 and CDR2 (germline): SGHVT, SQSDAQ. The J segment lost 7 bases and the V segment lost 6 bases, leaving 8 bases of the junction unmatched. The CDR3 contains 14 residues. Specimen: cultured CD8+ T cells from PBMCs, collected from culture after CMV antigen stimulation. This receptor was obtained from a human donor in good health (CMV status not recorded). Some clones in this sample may be carry-over from other donors' samples. This rearrangement joins TRBV7-4 to TRBJ2-3, with 9 bases identical to TRBD1. CDR3 residues: CASSQQGARNTQYF. CDR3 DNA sequence: TGTGCCAGCAGTCAACAGGGGGCTAGGAATACGCAGTATTTT.